What follows are 12 T cell receptor beta chains derived from one specimen sequenced in a study of Graves' ophthalmopathy and Graves' hyperthyroidism (dated by TCRdb to the late 2010s). Reads for this sample came from an Illumina HiSeq 2000. TCR beta CDR3 regions were amplified from RNA transcripts for repertoire sequencing. A first-round RT-PCR used HTBI primers with the Qiagen OneStep RT-PCR kit, followed by a second-round multiplex PCR, size selection and purification. Clones were called with MiXCR by TCRdb after fastp trimmed the public reads at Q25, and only in-frame beta chains were retained. Duplicate CDR3 protein sequences are folded into a single record with the most common DNA and genes. In all, the sample holds more than 550,000 distinct CDR3 sequences, and approximately 39% of those were seen once. The ten top clones hold over 2.5% of the sample. The sequenced material came from peripheral blood. Receptors were obtained from an adult man with Graves' ophthalmopathy.

There are many counts of this clonotype. J is TRBJ1-2 and V is TRBV12-3 or TRBV12-4, with D tentatively TRBD1 (5 bases). Trimming removed 2 bases from V and 2 bases from J, with 12 bases in between. The CDR3 spans 15 residues. CDR3 coding DNA: TGTGCCAGCAGTTTACTAAGGAGGGGAAACTATGGCTACACCTTC. Encoded protein: CASSLLRRGNYGYTF.

Of note for this clonotype: This may arise from a read error, as a much more abundant clone is one base away. The rearrangement uses TRBV19 and TRBJ2-2; TRBD2 matches at 8 bases. Trimming at V came to 5 bases and at J to 8 bases, leaving 4 bases not matched to a gene. The germline V gene encodes CDR1 LNHDA and CDR2 SQIVND (reference sequence). This CDR3 spans 13 amino acids. CDR3: CASSPSGGGELFF. The CDR3 DNA sequence: TGTGCCAGTAGTCCGAGCGGGGGTGGGGAGCTGTTTTTT. Using reference TRBV19 and TRBJ2-2 for the parts outside the CDR3, the full variable domain is DGGITQSPKYLFRKEGQNVTLSCEQNLNHDAMYWYRQDPGQGLRLIYYSQIVNDFQKGDIAEGYSVSREKKESFPLTVTSAQKNPTAFYLCASSPSGGGELFFGEGSRLTVL.

The chain joins TRBV20-1 to TRBJ2-7; 9 nucleotides agree with TRBD2. The CDR3 length is 13 residues. Germline V CDR1 and CDR2: DFQATT, SNEGSKA (reference sequence). The trim removed 3 bases at V and 3 bases at J, leaving 3 bases unmatched. The CDR3 reads CSARASGIYEQYF. The DNA for the CDR3 is TGCAGTGCTAGGGCTAGCGGGATCTACGAGCAGTACTTC.

This clonotype came up many times. As DNA, the CDR3 is TGCAGCGCGGGGAACACTGAAGCTTTCTTT. It translates to CSAGNTEAFF. This chain uses TRBV29-1 with TRBJ1-1; D gene uncertain. The CDR3 length is 10 residues. V was trimmed by 7 bases and J by 1 base, leaving 4 bases between them. Germline V gene sequence: CDR1 SQVTM, CDR2 ANQGSEA.

Only one count was recorded for this clonotype. The chain carries TRBV29-1 and TRBJ2-6; the match to TRBD2 covers 11 bases. V shed 8 bases, J shed 4 bases, and the junction held 1 base outside the gene matches. The CDR3 contains 13 residues. From germline, CDR1 is SQVTM and CDR2 ANQGSEA. The CDR3 sequence is CSLAGGGANVLTF. CDR3 coding DNA: TGCAGCTTAGCGGGGGGGGGGGCCAACGTCCTGACTTTC.

There are a few counts of this clonotype. The J gene is TRBJ2-5, the V gene TRBV6-2 or TRBV6-3; possible D gene TRBD2, 5 bases. The CDR3 extends over 13 amino acids. Germline V gives CDR1 MNHEY, CDR2 SVGEGT. V was pared by 3 bases and J by 2 bases, with 7 bases between. Here the CDR3 DNA reads TGTGCCAGCAGTTATACGGGGCAAGAGACCCAGTACTTC. This translates into CASSYTGQETQYF.

The V and J genes are TRBV7-2 and TRBJ2-7; perhaps TRBD2 as D (6 bases). The V gene lost 5 bases and the J gene lost 0 bases, with 14 bases spanning the gap. This CDR3 is built from 15 residues. Looked up from germline, CDR1 is SGHTA and CDR2 is FQGNSA. CDR3 DNA: TGTGCCAGCAGCCTCGGATACGGGAGCTCCTACGAGCAGTACTTC. This gives the protein CASSLGYGSSYEQYF.

The rearrangement uses TRBV24-1 and TRBJ1-6; D not resolved. V was cut by 4 bases and J by 10 bases, with 10 bases left in between. The CDR3 runs to 13 residues. Germline-derived CDR1 and CDR2 are KGHDR and SFDVKD. This CDR3 is CATSEAASSPLHF. The CDR3 nucleotides are TGTGCCACCAGTGAGGCCGCATCGTCACCCCTCCACTTT.

The chain uses TRBV5-1 and TRBJ1-1; 9 nucleotides line up with TRBD1. Losses at the gene ends were 3 bases for V and 6 bases for J; bases not matched to a gene: 9. Germline V gives CDR1 SGHRS, CDR2 YFSETQ. There are 15 residues in the CDR3. CDR3 nucleotide sequence: TGCGCCAGCAGCTCCGGGACAGGGTGGGACTCTGAAGCTTTCTTT. Its protein is CASSSGTGWDSEAFF.

The V and J genes are TRBV6-6 and TRBJ2-7; D is uncertain. This CDR3 region has 13 residues. Trimming pared 5 bases from V and 2 bases from J, leaving 10 bases between. CDR1 is MNHNY, CDR2 SVGAGI, per germline (reference sequence). CDR3 amino acids: CASSGRPTYEQYF. The CDR3 DNA is TGTGCCAGCAGTGGACGTCCTACCTACGAGCAGTACTTC.

This clonotype was seen ten or more times. Written as DNA, the CDR3 is TGTGCCAGCAGTCGGGGGGGATCGGGTGGCTACACCTTC. Protein: CASSRGGSGGYTF. The chain couples TRBV14 to TRBJ1-2, with a tentative D call TRBD1 (5 bases). The ends were cut back, 6 bases at V and 7 bases at J, with 15 bases in the middle. The CDR3 runs to 13 residues. From germline, CDR1 is SGHDN and CDR2 FVKESK.

The V gene is TRBV7-3, the J gene TRBJ2-7; TRBD1 aligns across 9 bases. V was pared by 3 bases and J by 6 bases, with 3 bases of the junction left unmatched. The germline V gene has CDR1 SGHTA and CDR2 FQGTGA. The CDR3 spans 13 residues. The CDR3 DNA sequence: TGTGCCAGCAGCTTTGACAGGGGGGGCGAGCAGTACTTC. Translated: CASSFDRGGEQYF. Full variable domain (rest looked up from reference TRBV7-3 and TRBJ2-7): GAGVSQTPSNKVTEKGKYVELRCDPISGHTALYWYRQSLGQGPEFLIYFQGTGAADDSGLPNDRFFAVRPEGSVSTLKIQRTERGDSAVYLCASSFDRGGEQYFGPGTRLTVT.